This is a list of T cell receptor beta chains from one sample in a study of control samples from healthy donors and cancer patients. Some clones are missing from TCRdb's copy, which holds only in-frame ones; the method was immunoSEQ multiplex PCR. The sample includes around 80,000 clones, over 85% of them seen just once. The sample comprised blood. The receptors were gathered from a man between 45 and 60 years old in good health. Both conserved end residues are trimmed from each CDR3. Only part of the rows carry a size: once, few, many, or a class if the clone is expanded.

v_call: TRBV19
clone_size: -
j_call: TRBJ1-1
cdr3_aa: ASSIPGTGVSSEAF

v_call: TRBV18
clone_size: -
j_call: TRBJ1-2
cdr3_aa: ASSPRTGGGDDGYT

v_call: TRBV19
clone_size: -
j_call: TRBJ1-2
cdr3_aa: ASSPAYYGYT

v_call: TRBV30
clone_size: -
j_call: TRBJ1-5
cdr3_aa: AWSAQGNQPQH

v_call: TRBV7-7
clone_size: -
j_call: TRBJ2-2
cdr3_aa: ASSRGTGRTGELF

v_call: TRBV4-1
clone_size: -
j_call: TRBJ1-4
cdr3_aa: ASSQDDQVWTNEKLF

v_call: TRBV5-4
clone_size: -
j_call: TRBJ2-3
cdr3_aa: ASSSAGGRADTQY

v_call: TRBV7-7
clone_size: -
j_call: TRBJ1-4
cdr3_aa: ASSSSRGTNEKLF

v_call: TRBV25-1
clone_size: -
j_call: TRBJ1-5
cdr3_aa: ASSESTGTGDSNQPQH

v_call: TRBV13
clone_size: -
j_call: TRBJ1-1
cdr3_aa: ASSLQNTEAF

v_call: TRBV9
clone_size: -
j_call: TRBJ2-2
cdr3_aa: ASSNSRDRDTGELF

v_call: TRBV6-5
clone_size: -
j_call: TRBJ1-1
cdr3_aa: ASSPQGGNTEAF

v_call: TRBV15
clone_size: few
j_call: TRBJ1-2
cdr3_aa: ATSRDVSGGSSYGYT

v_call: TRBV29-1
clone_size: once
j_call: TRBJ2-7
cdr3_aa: SVEQTSGAYEQY

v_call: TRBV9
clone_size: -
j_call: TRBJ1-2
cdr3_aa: ASSVDAGQGYGYT

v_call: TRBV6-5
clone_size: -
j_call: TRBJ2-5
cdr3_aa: AGTQDPGRETQY

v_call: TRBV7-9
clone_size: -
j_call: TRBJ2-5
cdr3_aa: ASSSGQGGETQY

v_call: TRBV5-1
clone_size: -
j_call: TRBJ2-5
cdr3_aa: ASSLGIQETQY

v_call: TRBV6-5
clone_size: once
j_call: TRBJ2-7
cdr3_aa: ASSINPDGEQY

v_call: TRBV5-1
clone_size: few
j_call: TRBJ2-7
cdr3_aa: ASSLVIGGSEQY

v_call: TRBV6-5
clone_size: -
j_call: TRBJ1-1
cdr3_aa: ASSSSYYTEAF

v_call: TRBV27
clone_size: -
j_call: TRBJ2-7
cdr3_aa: ASSLSRGRVDYEQY

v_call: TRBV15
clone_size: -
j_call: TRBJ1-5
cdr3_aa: ATSRDLGGYSNQPQH

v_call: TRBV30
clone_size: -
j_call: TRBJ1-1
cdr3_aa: AWSENMNTEAF

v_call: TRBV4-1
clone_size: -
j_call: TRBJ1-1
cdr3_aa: ASSPDTGTEAF

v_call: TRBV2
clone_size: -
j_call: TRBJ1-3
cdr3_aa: ASEPSSGNTIY

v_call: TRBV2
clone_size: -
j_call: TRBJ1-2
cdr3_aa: ASSRDRYGYT